Listed below are T cell receptor beta chains from one sample, sequenced in a study of blood T cell repertoires in COVID-19. The table came from immunoSEQ multiplex PCR; TCRdb's copy has only in-frame clones and leaves some out. The sample yields some 150,000 clones, approximately 86% seen once. What was sequenced was peripheral blood. These receptors all come from a woman in her sixties or seventies who had recovered from COVID-19. The CDR3 runs from the conserved cysteine through the conserved F or W. The D gene is left open where the match is weak. Clone size appears in some rows only: once, few, many, or a class for an expanded clone.

D	J	size	V	length	CDR3	DNA
.	TRBJ2-5	.	TRBV6-5	14	CASSYSGTKETQYF	TGTGCCAGCAGTTACTCCGGGACAAAAGAGACCCAGTACTTC
TRBD1	TRBJ1-4	.	TRBV5-1	16	CASSLAGGQGNEKLFF	TGCGCCAGCAGCTTGGCGGGCGGACAGGGTAATGAAAAACTGTTTTTT
TRBD2	TRBJ2-3	.	TRBV3-1/TRBV3-2	14	CASSQGGLADTQYF	TGTGCCAGCAGCCAGGGGGGGTTGGCAGATACGCAGTATTTT
.	TRBJ1-1	.	TRBV27	14	CASSLSQGRTEAFF	TGTGCCAGCAGTTTATCACAGGGACGAACTGAAGCTTTCTTT
TRBD2	TRBJ2-5	.	TRBV29-1	15	CSVSRLAGGAETQYF	TGCAGCGTTTCCCGACTAGCGGGGGGTGCAGAGACCCAGTACTTC
.	TRBJ2-2	once	TRBV4-3	16	CASSQGVFRDTGELFF	TGCGCCAGCAGCCAAGGGGTGTTCAGGGACACCGGGGAGCTGTTTTTT
TRBD1	TRBJ2-3	.	TRBV10-1	15	CASSWTGSSTDTQYF	TGCGCCAGCAGTTGGACAGGATCTAGCACAGATACGCAGTATTTT
TRBD1	TRBJ2-3	.	TRBV7-2	15	CASSLDRGPTDTQYF	TGTGCCAGCAGCTTAGACAGGGGTCCCACAGATACGCAGTATTTT
.	TRBJ2-5	once	TRBV7-2	12	CASSYYQETQYF	TGTGCCAGCAGCTACTATCAAGAGACCCAGTACTTC
TRBD2	TRBJ2-3	.	TRBV9	16	CASSGGLAGGGDTQYF	TGTGCCAGCAGCGGCGGACTAGCGGGGGGAGGGGATACGCAGTATTTT
TRBD1	TRBJ1-3	.	TRBV3-1/TRBV3-2	16	CASRGTAQSAGNTIYF	TGTGCCAGCAGGGGGACAGCGCAAAGTGCTGGAAACACCATATATTTT
.	TRBJ2-1	.	TRBV9	15	CASSPGEGGYTEQFF	TGTGCCAGCAGCCCGGGGGAGGGGGGCTATACGGAGCAGTTCTTC
.	TRBJ1-3	.	TRBV28	17	CASSSSMDSSSGNTIYF	TGTGCCAGCAGTTCGTCGATGGACTCAAGCTCTGGAAACACCATATATTTT
TRBD1	TRBJ2-7	.	TRBV27	13	CASSFQGAYEQYF	TGTGCCAGCAGTTTCCAGGGGGCCTACGAGCAGTACTTC
.	TRBJ1-1	.	TRBV4-1	15	CASSQGGLARTEAFF	TGCGCCAGCAGCCAGGGGGGACTTGCGCGGACTGAAGCTTTCTTT
.	TRBJ2-3	once	TRBV11-2	12	CASSPPRGTQYF	TGTGCCAGCAGCCCCCCGCGGGGTACGCAGTATTTT
TRBD1	TRBJ1-1	.	TRBV19	15	CASSTGTAMNTEAFF	TGTGCCAGTAGTACGGGGACAGCTATGAACACTGAAGCTTTCTTT